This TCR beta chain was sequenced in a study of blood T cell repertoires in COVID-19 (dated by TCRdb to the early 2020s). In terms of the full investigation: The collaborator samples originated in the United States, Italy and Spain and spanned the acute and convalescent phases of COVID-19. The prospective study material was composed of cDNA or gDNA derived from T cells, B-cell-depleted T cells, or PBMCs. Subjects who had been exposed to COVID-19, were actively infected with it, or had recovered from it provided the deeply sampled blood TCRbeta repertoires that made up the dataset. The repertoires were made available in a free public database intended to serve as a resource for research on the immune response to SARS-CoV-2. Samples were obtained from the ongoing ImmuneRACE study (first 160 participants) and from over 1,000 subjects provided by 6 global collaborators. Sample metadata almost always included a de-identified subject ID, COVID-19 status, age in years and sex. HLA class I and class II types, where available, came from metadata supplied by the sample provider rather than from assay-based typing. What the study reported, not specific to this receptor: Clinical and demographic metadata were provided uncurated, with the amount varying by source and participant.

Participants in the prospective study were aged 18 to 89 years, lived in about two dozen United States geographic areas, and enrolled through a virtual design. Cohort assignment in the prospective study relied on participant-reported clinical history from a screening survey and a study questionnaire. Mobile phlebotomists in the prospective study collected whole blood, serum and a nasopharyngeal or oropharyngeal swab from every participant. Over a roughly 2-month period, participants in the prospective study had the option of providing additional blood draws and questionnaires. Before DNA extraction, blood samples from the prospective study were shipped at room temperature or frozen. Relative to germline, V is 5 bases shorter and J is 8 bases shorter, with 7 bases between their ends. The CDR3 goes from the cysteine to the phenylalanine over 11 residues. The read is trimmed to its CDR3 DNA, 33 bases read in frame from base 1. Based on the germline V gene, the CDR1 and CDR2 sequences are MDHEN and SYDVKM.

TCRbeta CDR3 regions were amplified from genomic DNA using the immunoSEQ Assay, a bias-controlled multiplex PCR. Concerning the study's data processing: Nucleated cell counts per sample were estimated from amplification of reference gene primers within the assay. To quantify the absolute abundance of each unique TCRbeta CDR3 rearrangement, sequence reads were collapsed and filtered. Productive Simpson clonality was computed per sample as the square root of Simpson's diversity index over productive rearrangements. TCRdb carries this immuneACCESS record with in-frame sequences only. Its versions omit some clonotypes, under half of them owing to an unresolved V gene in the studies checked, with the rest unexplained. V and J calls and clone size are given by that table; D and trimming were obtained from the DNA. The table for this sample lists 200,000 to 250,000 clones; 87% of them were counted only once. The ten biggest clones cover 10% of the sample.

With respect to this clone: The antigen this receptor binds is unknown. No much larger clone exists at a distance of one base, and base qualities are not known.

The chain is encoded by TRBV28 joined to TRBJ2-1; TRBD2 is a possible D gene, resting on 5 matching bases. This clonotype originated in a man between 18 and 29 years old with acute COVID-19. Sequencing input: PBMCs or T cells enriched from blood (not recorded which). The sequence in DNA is TGTGCCAGCAGTCCGAGGGATGAGCAGTTCTTC. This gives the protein CASSPRDEQFF.